This T cell receptor beta chain is from a study of PD-1 blockade in mismatch repair-deficient tumors. General study findings and limits: After pembrolizumab, tumor-resident clones rose rapidly, then generally contracted before radiologic responses.

The ends lost 0 bases at V and 5 bases at J; junction bases unmatched: 7. In germline, CDR1 is LNHDA, CDR2 SQIVND (reference sequence). The CDR3 is made up of 17 amino acids. The sample holds one count of this clone. What it binds is unknown. The repertoire was sequenced with immunoSEQ multiplex PCR; TCRdb's copy has only in-frame clones and lacks some. The sample includes some 120,000 clones, more than 60% of them seen just once. The sequence came from an adult with mismatch repair-deficient cancer. This chain joins TRBV19 and TRBJ2-2; 9 positions match TRBD2. Sequences were derived from peripheral blood, sampled approximately 64 weeks after starting pembrolizumab. CDR3 sequence reads: CASSIDYGGRGTGELFF. CDR3 in DNA: TGTGCCAGTAGTATAGACTACGGCGGGAGGGGTACCGGGGAGCTGTTTTTT.